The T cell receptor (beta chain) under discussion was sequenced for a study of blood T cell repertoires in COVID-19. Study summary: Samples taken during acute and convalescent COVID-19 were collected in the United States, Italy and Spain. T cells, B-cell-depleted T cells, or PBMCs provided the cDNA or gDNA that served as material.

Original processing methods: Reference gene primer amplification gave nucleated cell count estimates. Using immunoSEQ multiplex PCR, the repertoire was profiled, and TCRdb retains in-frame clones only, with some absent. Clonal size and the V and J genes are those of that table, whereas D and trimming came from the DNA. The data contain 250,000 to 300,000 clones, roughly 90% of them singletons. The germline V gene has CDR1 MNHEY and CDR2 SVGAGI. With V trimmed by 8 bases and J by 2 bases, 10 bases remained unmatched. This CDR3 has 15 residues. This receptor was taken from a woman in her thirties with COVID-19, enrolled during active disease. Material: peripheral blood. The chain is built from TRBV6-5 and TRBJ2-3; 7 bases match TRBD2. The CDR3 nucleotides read TGTGCCAGCCGGGTAGCGGGCTCACTCACAGATACGCAGTATTTT. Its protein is CASRVAGSLTDTQYF.